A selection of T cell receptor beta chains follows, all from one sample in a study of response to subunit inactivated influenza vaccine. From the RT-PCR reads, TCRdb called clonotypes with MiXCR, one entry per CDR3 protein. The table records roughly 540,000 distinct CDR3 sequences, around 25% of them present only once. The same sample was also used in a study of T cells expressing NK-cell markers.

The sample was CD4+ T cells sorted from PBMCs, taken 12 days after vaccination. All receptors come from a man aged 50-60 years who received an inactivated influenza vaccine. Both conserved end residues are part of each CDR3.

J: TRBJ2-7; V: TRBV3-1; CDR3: CASSQDRTGAEQYF
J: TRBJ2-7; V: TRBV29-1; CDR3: CSVGANYEQYF
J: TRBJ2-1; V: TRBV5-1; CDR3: CASSLSAKDYYNEQFF
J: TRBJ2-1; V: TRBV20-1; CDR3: CSAPGMANEQFF
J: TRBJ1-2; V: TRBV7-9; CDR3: CATAGTGVLYGYTF
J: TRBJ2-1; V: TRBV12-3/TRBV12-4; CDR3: CASSRDNYNEQFF
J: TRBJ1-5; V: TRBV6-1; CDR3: CASSEGQGFQPQHF
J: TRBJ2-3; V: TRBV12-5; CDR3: CASGPDTDTQYF
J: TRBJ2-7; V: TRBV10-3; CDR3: CAISGGLAGGKNEQYF
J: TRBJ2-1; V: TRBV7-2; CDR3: CASSLARVGNEQFF
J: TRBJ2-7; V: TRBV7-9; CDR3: CASQRNPGEQYF
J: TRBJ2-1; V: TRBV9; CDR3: CASSGGTGGYNEQFF
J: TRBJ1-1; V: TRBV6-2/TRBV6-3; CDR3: CASSYLGDGTEAFF
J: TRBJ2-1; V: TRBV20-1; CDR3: CCAREGGFRTTTYNEQFF
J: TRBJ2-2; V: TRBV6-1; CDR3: CASRPGLAGAIGELFF
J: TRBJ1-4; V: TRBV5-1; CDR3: CASSLMGTNEKLFF
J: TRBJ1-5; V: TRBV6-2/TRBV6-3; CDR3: CASRWGQDSNQPQHF
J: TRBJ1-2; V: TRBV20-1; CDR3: CSARVGTGTGYTF
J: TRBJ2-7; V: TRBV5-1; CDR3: CASSLETSGIYEQYF
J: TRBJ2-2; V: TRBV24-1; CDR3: CATGENTGELFF
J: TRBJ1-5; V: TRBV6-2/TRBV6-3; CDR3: CASTIDRGSNQPQHF
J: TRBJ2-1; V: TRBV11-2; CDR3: CASSLAVGRTDEQFF